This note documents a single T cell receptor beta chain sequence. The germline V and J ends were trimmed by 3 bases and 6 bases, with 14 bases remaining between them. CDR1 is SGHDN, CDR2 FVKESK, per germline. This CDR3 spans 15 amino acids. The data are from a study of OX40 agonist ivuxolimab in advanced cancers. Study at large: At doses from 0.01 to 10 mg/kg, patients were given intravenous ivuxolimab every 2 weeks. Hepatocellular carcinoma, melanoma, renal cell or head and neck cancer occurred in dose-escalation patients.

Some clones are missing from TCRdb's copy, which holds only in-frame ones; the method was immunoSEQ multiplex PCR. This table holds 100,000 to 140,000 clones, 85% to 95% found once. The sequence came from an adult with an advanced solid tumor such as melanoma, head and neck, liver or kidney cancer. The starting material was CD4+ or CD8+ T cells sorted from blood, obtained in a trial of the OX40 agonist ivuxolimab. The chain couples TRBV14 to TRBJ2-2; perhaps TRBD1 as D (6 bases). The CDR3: CASSQRTVFAGELFF. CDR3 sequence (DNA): TGTGCCAGCAGCCAGCGGACAGTATTTGCCGGGGAGCTGTTTTTT.